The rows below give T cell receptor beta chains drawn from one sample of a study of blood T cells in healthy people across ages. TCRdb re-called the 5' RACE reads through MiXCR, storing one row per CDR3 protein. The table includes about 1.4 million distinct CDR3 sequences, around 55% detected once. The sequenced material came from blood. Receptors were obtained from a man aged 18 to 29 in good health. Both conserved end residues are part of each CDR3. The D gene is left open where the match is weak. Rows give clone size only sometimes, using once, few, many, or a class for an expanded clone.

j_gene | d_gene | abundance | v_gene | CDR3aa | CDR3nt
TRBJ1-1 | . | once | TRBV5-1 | CASRTTKNTEAFF | TGCGCCAGCAGGACAACTAAGAACACTGAAGCTTTCTTT
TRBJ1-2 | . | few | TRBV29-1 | CSVEDLVGRLSGYTF | TGCAGCGTTGAAGATCTGGTTGGGAGACTGTCGGGCTACACCTTC
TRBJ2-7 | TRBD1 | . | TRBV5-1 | CASNDGQGEYEQYF | TGCGCCAGCAATGACGGGCAGGGGGAATACGAGCAGTACTTC
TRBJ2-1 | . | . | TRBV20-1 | CSARHGTEQFF | TGCAGTGCTAGACACGGGACAGAGCAGTTCTTC
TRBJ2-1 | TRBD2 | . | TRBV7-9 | CASSLVERLAAYNEQFF | TGTGCCAGCAGCTTAGTTGAGAGGCTAGCGGCCTACAATGAGCAGTTCTTC
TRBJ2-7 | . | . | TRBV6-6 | CASDHKWGSSYEQYF | TGTGCCAGCGATCATAAATGGGGAAGCTCCTACGAGCAGTACTTC
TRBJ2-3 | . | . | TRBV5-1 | CASSTDASTDTQYF | TGCGCCAGCAGCACAGACGCGAGCACAGATACGCAGTATTTT
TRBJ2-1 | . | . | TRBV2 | CASSDWNEQFF | TGTGCCAGCAGTGATTGGAATGAGCAGTTCTTC
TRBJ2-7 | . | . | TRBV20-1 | CSGLGESGYEQYF | TGCAGTGGCCTGGGGGAGTCCGGGTACGAGCAGTACTTC
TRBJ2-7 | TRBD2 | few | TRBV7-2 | CASSFAGGYEQYF | TGTGCCAGCAGCTTTGCGGGAGGCTACGAGCAGTACTTC
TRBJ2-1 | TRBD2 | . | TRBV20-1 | CSARGGGAHEQFF | TGCAGTGCTAGGGGCGGGGGGGCCCATGAGCAGTTCTTC
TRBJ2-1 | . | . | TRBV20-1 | CSALDSSYNEQFF | TGCAGTGCCCTGGACAGCTCCTACAATGAGCAGTTCTTC
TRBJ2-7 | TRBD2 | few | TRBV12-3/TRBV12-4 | CASSFGGTSGRFIYEQYF | TGTGCCAGCAGTTTCGGGGGGACTAGCGGGAGGTTTATTTACGAGCAGTACTTC
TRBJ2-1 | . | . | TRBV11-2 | CASSLAVGGPYNEQFF | TGTGCCAGCAGCTTAGCCGTTGGCGGCCCCTACAATGAGCAGTTCTTC
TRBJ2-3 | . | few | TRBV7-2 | CASSLGDFSDTDTQYF | TGTGCCAGCAGCCTAGGGGACTTCTCCGACACAGATACGCAGTATTTT
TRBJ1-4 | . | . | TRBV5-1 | CASSLGRGASVANEKLFF | TGCGCCAGCAGCTTGGGTAGGGGGGCCTCGGTGGCTAATGAAAAACTGTTTTTT